This TCR beta chain derives from a study of identical twins. V lost 5 bases, J lost 3 bases, and 16 bases lay in between. Looked up from germline, CDR1 is DFQATT and CDR2 is SNEGSKA (reference sequence). The CDR3 sequence is 14 residues long. A universal primer site was added by template switching, and unique molecular identifiers were carried by the cDNA. From the 5' RACE reads, TCRdb called clonotypes with MiXCR, one entry per CDR3 protein. The sample lists over 600,000 distinct CDR3 sequences, 21% seen once, with about 4.3% in the top ten. The data were also submitted as part of a second study, on T cells expressing NK-cell markers. According to that study: Sorted CD3+CD56-NKG2C+, CD3+CD56+NKG2C+ and CD3+CD56+NKG2C- T cells supplied the TCR beta repertoires. About 1.0-8% of CD8+ T cells in six or seven donors belonged to dominant NKG2C+ clonotypes. Evidence did not settle whether expanded NKG2C+ T cell clones targeted HCMV.

The receptor comes from a woman aged 18-29 years in good health. The chain is built from TRBV20-1 and TRBJ2-5; either TRBD1 or TRBD2 may supply D (5 bases each). Specimen: PBMCs. The CDR3 spells CSAGEQGREETQYF. As DNA, the CDR3 is TGCAGTGCTGGGGAGCAGGGTCGGGAAGAGACCCAGTACTTC.